This T cell receptor (beta chain) came from a study of T cell therapy after organ transplantation. For the study at large: Therapy products were autologous CMV-specific T cells, peptide-expanded for approximately 14 days.

Using immunoSEQ multiplex PCR, the repertoire was profiled, and TCRdb retains in-frame clones only, with some absent. The repertoire holds about 15,000 clones, with 85% as singletons. Regarding this clone: Its antigen is currently unknown.

Time point meaning: 20-29 weeks after completion of therapy. The V gene end was trimmed by 0 bases and the J gene end by 5 bases; junction bases not matched to a gene: 5. CDR1 and CDR2 from the germline V gene are SGHRS and YFSETQ. The CDR3 is made up of 15 amino acids. This receptor was taken from a human patient who had received a solid organ transplant and had CMV disease. Some T cells may originate from the graft donor. This sequence joins TRBV5-1 and TRBJ1-1; 9 nucleotides agree with TRBD1. The specimen was CD8+ T cells from blood, collected after autologous CMV-specific T cell therapy. The CDR3 sequence: CASSLGPGQGTEAFF. Here the CDR3 DNA reads TGCGCCAGCAGCTTGGGTCCGGGACAGGGTACTGAAGCTTTCTTT. Combining the CDR3 with reference TRBV5-1 and TRBJ1-1 gives the whole variable domain KAGVTQTPRYLIKTRGQQVTLSCSPISGHRSVSWYQQTPGQGLQFLFEYFSETQRNKGNFPGRFSGRQFSNSRSEMNVSTLELGDSALYLCASSLGPGQGTEAFFGQGTRLTVV.